The rows below give T cell receptor beta chains drawn from one sample of a study of T cell changes during pregnancy in multiple sclerosis. Generated by immunoSEQ multiplex PCR, the TCRdb table keeps only in-frame clones and is missing some. There are fewer than 60,000 clones in the sample; around 93% occur only once, and 3% to 4% lies in the top ten. The source material was peripheral blood, sampled after pregnancy. These receptors originate from a female donor in good health, enrolled as a control in a pregnancy study. Both conserved end residues are part of each CDR3. The order of the fields is J gene, V gene, clone size, D gene, CDR3 protein, CDR3 DNA. D genes are given only for firm matches. Only part of the rows carry a size: once, few, many, or a class if the clone is expanded.

j_gene: TRBJ2-3
v_gene: TRBV6-5
abundance: -
d_gene: TRBD2
CDR3aa: CASSYGRGVTDTQYF
CDR3nt: TGTGCCAGCAGTTACGGGCGGGGGGTCACAGATACGCAGTATTTT

j_gene: TRBJ1-3
v_gene: TRBV11-1
abundance: -
d_gene: TRBD1
CDR3aa: CASSLWRDRDSRSGNTIYF
CDR3nt: TGTGCCAGCAGCCTTTGGAGGGACAGGGATTCTCGCTCTGGAAACACCATATATTTT

j_gene: TRBJ2-7
v_gene: TRBV25-1
abundance: once
d_gene: -
CDR3aa: CASSETVSYEQYF
CDR3nt: TGTGCCAGCAGTGAAACAGTCTCCTACGAGCAGTACTTC

j_gene: TRBJ1-1
v_gene: TRBV14
abundance: -
d_gene: TRBD1
CDR3aa: CASSQDLGQGHTEAFF
CDR3nt: TGTGCCAGCAGCCAAGACTTGGGACAGGGCCACACTGAAGCTTTCTTT

j_gene: TRBJ2-4
v_gene: TRBV15
abundance: -
d_gene: TRBD1
CDR3aa: CATSRDPTDRGKNIQYF
CDR3nt: TGTGCCACCAGCAGAGATCCGACGGACAGGGGTAAAAACATTCAGTACTTC

j_gene: TRBJ2-3
v_gene: TRBV23-1
abundance: -
d_gene: -
CDR3aa: CASSHKGVYPDTQYF
CDR3nt: TGCGCCAGCAGTCATAAAGGGGTGTACCCAGATACGCAGTATTTT

j_gene: TRBJ1-1
v_gene: TRBV5-8
abundance: -
d_gene: TRBD1
CDR3aa: CASSFARGQTEAFF
CDR3nt: TGTGCCAGCAGCTTCGCCCGGGGACAGACTGAAGCTTTCTTT

j_gene: TRBJ2-3
v_gene: TRBV11-3
abundance: -
d_gene: TRBD2
CDR3aa: CASSLGWVAGDDLDTQYF
CDR3nt: TGTGCCAGCAGCTTAGGCTGGGTAGCGGGTGATGATTTGGATACGCAGTATTTT

j_gene: TRBJ1-2
v_gene: TRBV19
abundance: -
d_gene: -
CDR3aa: CASSPAGVYYGYTF
CDR3nt: TGTGCCAGTAGTCCAGCCGGGGTTTACTATGGCTACACCTTC

j_gene: TRBJ2-7
v_gene: TRBV28
abundance: -
d_gene: -
CDR3aa: CASNAERGFYEQYF
CDR3nt: TGTGCCAGCAACGCCGAAAGGGGTTTCTACGAGCAGTACTTC

j_gene: TRBJ1-1
v_gene: TRBV2
abundance: -
d_gene: -
CDR3aa: CASSERVGRRMNTEAFF
CDR3nt: TGTGCCAGCAGTGAGAGGGTTGGCAGGAGGATGAACACTGAAGCTTTCTTT

j_gene: TRBJ1-3
v_gene: TRBV9
abundance: once
d_gene: TRBD1
CDR3aa: CASSVEEGATIYF
CDR3nt: TGTGCCAGCAGCGTAGAGGAGGGGGCCACCATATATTTT

j_gene: TRBJ1-4
v_gene: TRBV7-8
abundance: -
d_gene: TRBD1
CDR3aa: CASSFRDRGISNEKLFF
CDR3nt: TGTGCCAGCAGCTTCCGGGACAGGGGGATTTCTAATGAAAAACTGTTTTTT

j_gene: TRBJ2-3
v_gene: TRBV10-3
abundance: -
d_gene: TRBD2
CDR3aa: CAIRAGTSGARGDTQYF
CDR3nt: TGTGCCATCAGGGCCGGGACTAGCGGGGCCAGGGGAGATACGCAGTATTTT

j_gene: TRBJ1-2
v_gene: TRBV15
abundance: -
d_gene: -
CDR3aa: CATSRDLSGHPNYGYTF
CDR3nt: TGTGCCACCAGCAGAGATTTATCGGGACACCCAAACTATGGCTACACCTTC

j_gene: TRBJ1-6
v_gene: TRBV18
abundance: -
d_gene: TRBD1
CDR3aa: CASSPTGGSNSPLHF
CDR3nt: TGTGCCAGCTCACCGACAGGGGGTAGTAATTCACCCCTCCACTTT

j_gene: TRBJ1-3
v_gene: TRBV19
abundance: -
d_gene: -
CDR3aa: CASSTARGNTIYF
CDR3nt: TGTGCCAGTAGTACAGCCCGAGGGAACACCATATATTTT

j_gene: TRBJ1-5
v_gene: TRBV12-5
abundance: few
d_gene: TRBD1
CDR3aa: CASGLEIGTEIDQPQHF
CDR3nt: TGTGCTAGTGGTTTGGAAATCGGGACAGAGATAGATCAGCCCCAGCATTTT

j_gene: TRBJ2-7
v_gene: TRBV7-2
abundance: -
d_gene: -
CDR3aa: CASSFSSWQYF
CDR3nt: TGTGCCAGCAGCTTTTCGAGTTGGCAGTACTTC

j_gene: TRBJ1-4
v_gene: TRBV19
abundance: -
d_gene: -
CDR3aa: CASEIFGSEKLFF
CDR3nt: TGTGCCAGTGAAATTTTTGGGAGTGAAAAACTGTTTTTT

j_gene: TRBJ1-6
v_gene: TRBV19
abundance: -
d_gene: -
CDR3aa: CASSITVAHSPLHF
CDR3nt: TGTGCCAGTAGTATTACCGTAGCCCATTCACCCCTCCACTTT

j_gene: TRBJ2-5
v_gene: TRBV2
abundance: -
d_gene: -
CDR3aa: CASSETRVRTQYF
CDR3nt: TGTGCCAGCAGTGAAACCCGGGTGCGGACCCAGTACTTC

j_gene: TRBJ2-2
v_gene: TRBV9
abundance: -
d_gene: -
CDR3aa: CASSPLGQNTGELFF
CDR3nt: TGTGCCAGCAGCCCGTTGGGGCAGAACACCGGGGAGCTGTTTTTT

j_gene: TRBJ1-2
v_gene: TRBV7-2
abundance: few
d_gene: -
CDR3aa: CASSFGGTSNYGYTF
CDR3nt: TGTGCCAGCAGCTTCGGGGGGACTTCTAACTATGGCTACACCTTC

j_gene: TRBJ1-2
v_gene: TRBV28
abundance: -
d_gene: TRBD1
CDR3aa: CASSLWSGGGYGYTF
CDR3nt: TGTGCCAGCAGTTTATGGTCAGGGGGCGGCTATGGCTACACCTTC

j_gene: TRBJ2-3
v_gene: TRBV9
abundance: -
d_gene: -
CDR3aa: CASSVSDYTDTQYF
CDR3nt: TGTGCCAGCAGCGTTAGCGACTACACAGATACGCAGTATTTT

j_gene: TRBJ2-1
v_gene: TRBV5-1
abundance: -
d_gene: -
CDR3aa: CASSPRESSYNEQFF
CDR3nt: TGCGCCAGCAGCCCTCGGGAGAGCTCCTACAATGAGCAGTTCTTC

j_gene: TRBJ1-2
v_gene: TRBV11-2
abundance: -
d_gene: -
CDR3aa: CASSVGGLYGYTF
CDR3nt: TGTGCCAGCAGCGTGGGAGGACTCTATGGCTACACCTTC

j_gene: TRBJ2-5
v_gene: TRBV10-2
abundance: -
d_gene: -
CDR3aa: CASSARSGGATETQYF
CDR3nt: TGCGCCAGCAGTGCCCGTAGTGGGGGGGCGACAGAGACCCAGTACTTC

j_gene: TRBJ1-2
v_gene: TRBV6-1
abundance: -
d_gene: TRBD1
CDR3aa: CALRGQGDGYTF
CDR3nt: TGTGCCCTCCGGGGGCAGGGGGACGGCTACACCTTC

j_gene: TRBJ1-2
v_gene: TRBV7-3
abundance: once
d_gene: -
CDR3aa: CASSPTGFGGYTF
CDR3nt: TGTGCCAGCAGCCCGACAGGTTTTGGTGGCTACACCTTC

j_gene: TRBJ2-1
v_gene: TRBV13
abundance: -
d_gene: TRBD2
CDR3aa: CASSLFGGRVNEQFF
CDR3nt: TGTGCCAGCAGCTTATTCGGCGGGAGGGTCAATGAGCAGTTCTTC

j_gene: TRBJ2-3
v_gene: TRBV10-3
abundance: -
d_gene: -
CDR3aa: CAISELRGRTDTQYF
CDR3nt: TGTGCCATCAGTGAGTTGCGGGGGCGGACAGATACGCAGTATTTT

j_gene: TRBJ1-5
v_gene: TRBV18
abundance: -
d_gene: TRBD1
CDR3aa: CASSGQGVDQPQHF
CDR3nt: TGTGCCAGCTCGGGACAGGGGGTCGATCAGCCCCAGCATTTT

j_gene: TRBJ2-7
v_gene: TRBV7-2
abundance: -
d_gene: -
CDR3aa: CASSLQGYDYEQYF
CDR3nt: TGTGCCAGCAGCTTACAGGGGTATGACTACGAGCAGTACTTC

j_gene: TRBJ1-2
v_gene: TRBV6-5
abundance: -
d_gene: -
CDR3aa: CASLDSRNYGYTF
CDR3nt: TGTGCCAGTCTGGACAGCCGAAACTATGGCTACACCTTC

j_gene: TRBJ1-4
v_gene: TRBV19
abundance: -
d_gene: TRBD1
CDR3aa: CASSIYDRGWANEKLFF
CDR3nt: TGTGCCAGTAGTATTTACGACAGGGGTTGGGCTAATGAAAAACTGTTTTTT

j_gene: TRBJ2-7
v_gene: TRBV5-6
abundance: -
d_gene: -
CDR3aa: CASSGTRLGNYEQYF
CDR3nt: TGTGCCAGCAGTGGAACAAGGCTAGGAAACTACGAGCAGTACTTC

j_gene: TRBJ2-7
v_gene: TRBV25-1
abundance: -
d_gene: -
CDR3aa: CASSVHGGNSYEQYF
CDR3nt: TGTGCCAGCAGTGTTCATGGGGGGAACTCCTACGAGCAGTACTTC

j_gene: TRBJ2-3
v_gene: TRBV15
abundance: -
d_gene: TRBD2
CDR3aa: CATSIRLAGGLDTQYF
CDR3nt: TGTGCCACCAGCATTAGACTAGCGGGAGGGCTAGATACGCAGTATTTT

j_gene: TRBJ1-2
v_gene: TRBV2
abundance: -
d_gene: -
CDR3aa: CASSAGGYTF
CDR3nt: TGTGCCAGCAGTGCAGGAGGCTACACCTTC

j_gene: TRBJ1-2
v_gene: TRBV4-3
abundance: -
d_gene: TRBD1
CDR3aa: CASSSWTGGYGYTF
CDR3nt: TGCGCCAGCAGCTCCTGGACAGGGGGCTATGGCTACACCTTC

j_gene: TRBJ1-5
v_gene: TRBV7-6
abundance: -
d_gene: TRBD1
CDR3aa: CASSLGAGGNQPQHF
CDR3nt: TGTGCCAGCAGCTTAGGGGCAGGGGGGAATCAGCCCCAGCATTTT

j_gene: TRBJ1-5
v_gene: TRBV6-1
abundance: -
d_gene: -
CDR3aa: CASSLRGLNQPQHF
CDR3nt: TGTGCCAGCAGCCTACGGGGTTTAAATCAGCCCCAGCATTTT

j_gene: TRBJ2-1
v_gene: TRBV4-3
abundance: -
d_gene: -
CDR3aa: CASSQTPSWGVEINEQFF
CDR3nt: TGCGCCAGCAGCCAAACCCCTTCGTGGGGGGTTGAAATTAATGAGCAGTTCTTC

j_gene: TRBJ1-2
v_gene: TRBV6-5
abundance: -
d_gene: TRBD1
CDR3aa: CASSYTDRGRGYTF
CDR3nt: TGTGCCAGCAGTTACACAGACAGGGGCCGAGGCTACACCTTC

j_gene: TRBJ2-7
v_gene: TRBV6-6
abundance: -
d_gene: TRBD1
CDR3aa: CASTSTGSDEQYF
CDR3nt: TGTGCCAGCACGTCGACAGGGAGCGACGAGCAGTACTTC

j_gene: TRBJ2-7
v_gene: TRBV9
abundance: -
d_gene: -
CDR3aa: CASSVVGGSTYEQYF
CDR3nt: TGTGCCAGCAGCGTAGTTGGAGGGTCGACCTACGAGCAGTACTTC

j_gene: TRBJ2-7
v_gene: TRBV28
abundance: -
d_gene: -
CDR3aa: CASTEGGGPYEQYF
CDR3nt: TGTGCCAGCACCGAGGGCGGGGGCCCCTACGAGCAGTACTTC

j_gene: TRBJ2-7
v_gene: TRBV27
abundance: -
d_gene: -
CDR3aa: CASSLWAGSYEQYF
CDR3nt: TGTGCCAGCAGTTTGTGGGCTGGCTCCTACGAGCAGTACTTC

j_gene: TRBJ1-1
v_gene: TRBV2
abundance: -
d_gene: -
CDR3aa: CASSTTDEAFF
CDR3nt: TGTGCCAGCAGTACGACAGATGAAGCTTTCTTT

j_gene: TRBJ1-6
v_gene: TRBV9
abundance: -
d_gene: TRBD1
CDR3aa: CASSPRQGRSYNSPLHF
CDR3nt: TGTGCCAGCAGCCCACGACAGGGAAGGTCCTATAATTCACCCCTCCACTTT

j_gene: TRBJ2-1
v_gene: TRBV18
abundance: -
d_gene: -
CDR3aa: CASSPLAANNEQFF
CDR3nt: TGTGCCAGCTCACCATTAGCAGCAAACAATGAGCAGTTCTTC